This is a list of T cell receptor beta chains from one sample in a study of CD8 T cells in ankylosing spondylitis. From the 5' RACE reads, TCRdb called clonotypes with MiXCR, one entry per CDR3 protein. Here the sample spans about 360,000 distinct CDR3 sequences, roughly 20% being singletons. The sequenced sample was blood, either unsorted or a sorted T cell fraction (not recorded which). These receptors all come from a male donor with ankylosing spondylitis or in good health (not recorded which). Both conserved end residues are part of each CDR3. D genes are given only for firm matches. Not all rows give a size; the values are once, few, many and, for expanded clones, a class.

d_call j_call cdr3_length v_call clone_size cdr3_aa cdr3_nt
- TRBJ1-2 18 TRBV4-1 - CASSLTKFIDNANYGYTF TGCGCCAGCAGCCTCACCAAGTTTATTGACAACGCTAACTATGGCTACACCTTC
- TRBJ2-3 15 TRBV5-5 few CASSLHRANTDTQYF TGTGCCAGCAGCTTGCACAGGGCTAACACAGATACGCAGTATTTT
- TRBJ2-1 17 TRBV21-1 few CASSNGGPVPSYNEQFF TGTGCCAGCAGCAACGGGGGGCCGGTGCCCTCCTACAATGAGCAGTTCTTC
TRBD2 TRBJ2-1 18 TRBV6-5 - CASSYSSRGVGSYNEQFF TGTGCCAGCAGTTACTCGAGTCGGGGGGTCGGATCCTACAATGAGCAGTTCTTC
TRBD2 TRBJ2-3 14 TRBV9 - CASSVGSGRDTQYF TGTGCCAGCAGCGTAGGAAGCGGGAGGGATACGCAGTATTTT
- TRBJ1-1 12 TRBV29-1 few CSAKNLNTEAFF TGCAGCGCTAAGAATTTGAACACTGAAGCTTTCTTT
- TRBJ2-7 15 TRBV12-3/TRBV12-4 few CASSLRGQGTYEQYF TGTGCCAGCAGCCTGAGGGGACAAGGGACCTACGAGCAGTACTTC
- TRBJ2-3 13 TRBV30 - CAWTPSGVTMQYF TGTGCCTGGACCCCAAGCGGAGTCACCATGCAGTATTTT
TRBD1 TRBJ1-1 15 TRBV12-3/TRBV12-4 few CASRWDSSMNTEAFF TGTGCCAGCAGATGGGACAGCTCTATGAACACTGAAGCTTTCTTT
- TRBJ2-5 14 TRBV28 few CASSPRDNSVAQYF TGTGCCAGCAGTCCTCGGGACAATAGTGTGGCCCAGTACTTC
TRBD2 TRBJ2-7 14 TRBV5-1 many CASSLAGGTYEQYF TGCGCCAGCAGCTTGGCGGGGGGGACCTACGAGCAGTACTTC
- TRBJ2-1 15 TRBV15 many CATSSIQGGYNEQFF TGTGCCACCAGCAGTATACAGGGGGGGTACAATGAGCAGTTCTTC
- TRBJ2-5 13 TRBV30 - CAWSFLAGETQYF TGTGCCTGGAGTTTCCTAGCAGGAGAGACCCAGTACTTC
- TRBJ1-1 12 TRBV12-3/TRBV12-4 - CASTQGTTEAFF TGTGCCAGCACCCAGGGGACCACTGAAGCTTTCTTT
- TRBJ2-1 15 TRBV4-2 - CASSPRTILGDEQFF TGTGCCAGCAGCCCGCGGACTATCTTAGGCGATGAGCAGTTCTTC
- TRBJ2-1 15 TRBV20-1 few CSARLMVGSYNEQFF TGCAGTGCTAGGCTAATGGTGGGCTCCTACAATGAGCAGTTCTTC
- TRBJ1-1 15 TRBV9 few CASSVDRQGGTEAFF TGTGCCAGCAGCGTAGATCGTCAGGGTGGCACTGAAGCTTTCTTT
- TRBJ1-3 13 TRBV10-3 few CAIITDRGNTIYF TGTGCCATCATAACCGACCGTGGAAACACCATATATTTT
- TRBJ2-1 14 TRBV15 many CATSGRGSYNEQFF TGTGCCACCAGCGGTCGGGGATCCTACAATGAGCAGTTCTTC
TRBD1 TRBJ2-7 14 TRBV12-3/TRBV12-4 few CASRMTGNPGEQYF TGTGCCAGCAGGATGACAGGGAATCCGGGCGAGCAGTACTTC
- TRBJ2-7 13 TRBV7-9 - CASSSLTVYEQYF TGTGCCAGCAGCTCACTCACGGTCTACGAGCAGTACTTC
- TRBJ2-1 14 TRBV30 - CAWSPGGAYNEQFF TGTGCCTGGAGTCCCGGCGGCGCCTACAATGAGCAGTTCTTC
TRBD2 TRBJ2-1 16 TRBV6-2/TRBV6-3 - CASSYPMGGSYNEQFF TGTGCCAGCAGTTACCCCATGGGGGGGTCCTACAATGAGCAGTTCTTC
- TRBJ1-1 14 TRBV29-1 - CSVEEVAANTEAFF TGCAGCGTTGAAGAAGTGGCAGCGAACACTGAAGCTTTCTTT
TRBD1 TRBJ2-3 13 TRBV10-3 - CAITPGQGYTQYF TGTGCCATCACCCCGGGACAGGGGTATACGCAGTATTTT
- TRBJ2-1 17 TRBV7-6 - CASSLAGAGPSYNEQFF TGTGCCAGCAGCTTAGCCGGAGCGGGCCCCTCCTACAATGAGCAGTTCTTC
TRBD2 TRBJ2-3 16 TRBV5-6 - CASSLSAGGSLDTQYF TGTGCCAGCAGCTTGTCGGCGGGGGGGTCATTAGATACGCAGTATTTT
- TRBJ2-5 15 TRBV2 few CASSEMVTGKETQYF TGTGCCAGCAGTGAAATGGTCACAGGGAAAGAGACCCAGTACTTC
- TRBJ1-4 15 TRBV2 - CASSGVVGTGEKLFF TGTGCCAGCAGTGGGGTGGTGGGGACTGGCGAAAAACTGTTTTTT
- TRBJ2-3 16 TRBV28 - CASSPRERGGTDTQYF TGTGCCAGCAGTCCGCGGGAGAGGGGGGGCACAGATACGCAGTATTTT
- TRBJ2-5 14 TRBV10-2 - CASSDQGPRGTQYF TGCGCCAGCAGTGATCAGGGGCCGCGGGGGACCCAGTACTTC
- TRBJ2-7 14 TRBV5-1 - CASSLGTAGYEQYF TGCGCCAGCAGCTTGGGGACAGCGGGCTACGAGCAGTACTTC
- TRBJ2-7 13 TRBV6-1 few CASSGDIFYEQYF TGTGCCAGCAGTGGGGACATATTCTACGAGCAGTACTTC
- TRBJ2-7 12 TRBV7-9 few CASSSTGREQYF TGTGCCAGCAGCTCAACAGGGAGGGAGCAGTACTTC
TRBD2 TRBJ2-1 16 TRBV5-1 few CASSPGGGSTYNEQFF TGCGCCAGCAGCCCGGGCGGGGGGAGTACCTACAATGAGCAGTTCTTC
- TRBJ2-7 13 TRBV12-3/TRBV12-4 few CASSLSAPYEQYF TGTGCCAGCAGTTTATCCGCCCCCTACGAGCAGTACTTC
TRBD1 TRBJ2-7 16 TRBV11-2 few CASSSLRDSYPYEQYF TGTGCCAGCAGCTCCCTCCGGGACAGTTACCCCTACGAGCAGTACTTC
- TRBJ2-3 14 TRBV3-1 - CASGPQGQGDTQYF TGTGCCAGCGGACCGCAGGGGCAGGGAGATACGCAGTATTTT
- TRBJ2-7 13 TRBV20-1 few CSARQRRDYEQYF TGCAGTGCTAGGCAGAGGCGGGACTACGAGCAGTACTTC
TRBD2 TRBJ2-1 20 TRBV6-2/TRBV6-3 - CASSYSGEAGGRRVDNEQFF TGTGCCAGCAGTTACTCGGGAGAAGCGGGGGGGCGGCGAGTCGACAATGAGCAGTTCTTC
- TRBJ1-3 14 TRBV12-3/TRBV12-4 few CASSLPGIGNTIYF TGTGCCAGCAGTTTACCAGGGATCGGAAACACCATATATTTT
- TRBJ2-7 18 TRBV6-1 few CASSEDPVGQVGSYEQYF TGTGCCAGCAGTGAAGATCCGGTCGGTCAAGTTGGATCCTACGAGCAGTACTTC